The 23 T cell receptor beta chains reported below all come from one sample, sequenced in a study of siplizumab effects on memory and regulatory T cells. The data were produced by immunoSEQ multiplex PCR, yet TCRdb's version contains in-frame clones alone and is incomplete. The table records some 100,000 clones, over 85% of them present only once. The sample consisted of CD8+ T cells sorted from blood. These receptors originate from a human donor in good health.

J is TRBJ1-2 and V is TRBV27; no clear D gene. V lost 6 bases to trimming and J lost 4 bases, with 12 bases between them. This CDR3 has 13 residues. Germline-derived CDR1 and CDR2 are MNHEY and SMNVEV (reference sequence). The CDR3 here is CASRGPSPYGYTF. Here the CDR3 DNA reads TGTGCCAGCAGAGGCCCCTCACCCTATGGCTACACCTTC.

The rearrangement uses TRBV19 and TRBJ1-1; D is possibly TRBD1 (5 bases). There are 15 residues in the CDR3. Germline V lookup: CDR1 LNHDA, CDR2 SQIVND (reference sequence). Trimming took 0 bases from V and 6 from J, leaving 14 bases between them. CDR3 in amino acids: CASSIDRDRSPEAFF. CDR3 bases: TGTGCCAGTAGTATAGACAGGGACCGGAGTCCTGAAGCTTTCTTT.

The chain has TRBV29-1 and TRBJ1-2, with D uncertain. The CDR3 totals 13 residues. Germline assignment: CDR1 SQVTM and CDR2 ANQGSEA. Trimming stripped 3 bases from V and 1 base from J, with 9 bases between. CDR3 in DNA: TGCAGCGTTGAGGGCCAGGATAACTATGGCTACACCTTC. It specifies CSVEGQDNYGYTF.

This clone has only one observation. In nucleotides, the CDR3 is TGCGCCAGCAGCTTGGGGGGCGGTAGCACAGATACGCAGTATTTT. As protein: CASSLGGGSTDTQYF. The chain is built from TRBV5-1 and TRBJ2-3; D may be TRBD1 (5 bases). The V and J ends lost 0 bases and 0 bases respectively, with 8 bases between them. The germline V gene has CDR1 SGHRS and CDR2 YFSETQ. This CDR3 contains 15 residues.

This chain uses TRBV6-5 with TRBJ2-7; 7 bases line up with TRBD1. CDR3 length equals 14 residues. With 1 base clipped from V and 6 bases from J, the junction kept 6 bases outside the gene matches. Germline lookup yields CDR1 MNHEY and CDR2 SVGAGI. The CDR3 coding sequence is TGTGCCAGCAGTTACTACGAGGGGGCAGGCGAGCAGTACTTC. This translates into CASSYYEGAGEQYF.

This chain uses TRBV7-3 with TRBJ2-1, with TRBD2 identical over 7 bases. Trimming removed 4 bases from V and 2 bases from J; junction bases left unmatched: 5. Germline CDR1 is SGHTA and CDR2 is FQGTGA. The CDR3 sequence is 15 residues long. This CDR3 is CASSSTGGTYNEQFF. In nucleotides, the CDR3 is TGTGCCAGCAGCTCGACGGGAGGTACCTACAATGAGCAGTTCTTC.

The rearrangement links TRBV7-9 to TRBJ1-4; TRBD1 might be the D (6 bases). V was shortened by 1 base and J by 3 bases, with 9 bases between the two germline ends. This CDR3 is built from 15 residues. Germline CDR1 and CDR2: SEHNR and FQNEAQ (reference sequence). This chain's CDR3 is CASSLVRGPNEKLFF. The CDR3 DNA is TGTGCCAGCAGCTTAGTTCGGGGGCCTAATGAAAAACTGTTTTTT.

The chain employs TRBV18 and TRBJ2-7; TRBD1 matches at 9 bases. This CDR3 region has 16 residues. Trimming removed 2 bases from V and 2 bases from J; junction bases left unmatched: 7. Germline V lookup: CDR1 KGHSH, CDR2 LQKENI. CDR3 region: CASSPETGTGTYEQYF. DNA of the CDR3: TGTGCCAGCTCACCAGAGACCGGGACAGGGACCTACGAGCAGTACTTC.

The V gene is TRBV9, the J gene TRBJ1-4, with 9 bases matching TRBD1. The CDR3 length is 16 residues. CDR1 and CDR2 from the germline V gene are SGDLS and YYNGEE. The V gene end was trimmed by 4 bases and the J gene end by 7 bases; junction bases not matched to a gene: 11. CDR3 amino acids: CASSPGTGRVSEKLFF. Here the CDR3 DNA reads TGTGCCAGCAGCCCAGGGACAGGGCGAGTGAGTGAAAAACTGTTTTTT.

This sequence joins TRBV15 and TRBJ1-1; D is ambiguous. Trimming cost V 6 bases and J 4 bases, with 15 bases left between them. The germline V gene encodes CDR1 LNHNV and CDR2 YYDKDF (reference sequence). The CDR3 loop spans 14 amino acids. CDR3 nucleotides: TGTGCCACCAGACCGGGTGTTTCGGGCACTGAAGCTTTCTTT. It yields the protein CATRPGVSGTEAFF.

The chain carries TRBV7-9 and TRBJ1-2; maybe TRBD1 (5 bases). V was trimmed by 3 bases and J by 4 bases, leaving 21 bases between them. Looked up from germline, CDR1 is SEHNR and CDR2 is FQNEAQ (reference sequence). The CDR3 is made up of 17 amino acids. CDR3 loop: CASSFRPGDGDFYGYTF. The CDR3 region has the DNA TGTGCCAGCAGCTTTAGGCCGGGGGACGGCGACTTCTATGGCTACACCTTC.

This chain uses TRBV19 with TRBJ2-1, with 7 nucleotides matching TRBD2. Germline trimming cut 8 bases from V and 3 bases from J; bases unmatched to any gene: 7. CDR3 size: 14 residues. CDR1 and CDR2 from the germline V gene are LNHDA and SQIVND (reference sequence). CDR3 coding DNA: TGTGCCAGTGGATTGGGGGGGGACTACAATGAGCAGTTCTTC. This gives the protein CASGLGGDYNEQFF.

The V and J genes are TRBV5-1 and TRBJ1-1, with unresolved D. In germline, CDR1 is SGHRS, CDR2 YFSETQ. This CDR3 spans 14 amino acids. Deletions cut 5 bases from V and 1 base from J, with 12 bases between. CDR3 DNA sequence: TGCGCCAGCAGTTTTAGGAAAGCGAACACTGAAGCTTTCTTT. As protein: CASSFRKANTEAFF.

V usage is TRBV4-1 and J usage is TRBJ2-7; D perhaps matches TRBD1 (6 bases). CDR1 MGHRA and CDR2 YSYEKL come from the germline V gene. The CDR3 contains 15 residues. Between the trimmed V and J ends, which lost 1 base and 7 bases, there was a span of 17 bases. The CDR3 reads CASSQALDSLQEQYF. CDR3 sequence (DNA): TGCGCCAGCAGCCAAGCTCTGGACAGTTTGCAAGAGCAGTACTTC.

The count of this clone is one. The V gene is TRBV9, the J gene TRBJ2-1; 9 bases are a match to TRBD2. The CDR3 extends over 20 amino acids. The V gene's germline CDR1 is SGDLS and CDR2 YYNGEE. The trim removed 4 bases at V and 7 bases at J, leaving 24 bases unmatched. The chain's CDR3 is CASSNPGSGGEVREGNEQFF. The DNA for the CDR3 is TGTGCCAGCAGCAACCCGGGGAGCGGGGGAGAGGTGCGGGAGGGTAATGAGCAGTTCTTC.

The chain combines TRBV4-3 with TRBJ1-1; no clear D. The CDR3 has 15 amino acids. The V and J ends lost 2 bases and 0 bases respectively, with 10 bases between them. In germline, CDR1 is LGHNA, CDR2 YSLEER. The CDR3 sequence: CASSQPGRLNTEAFF. The DNA for the CDR3 is TGCGCCAGCAGCCAACCTGGACGGCTGAACACTGAAGCTTTCTTT.

The gene calls are TRBV10-1 and TRBJ2-7; tentatively, D is TRBD1 (6 bases). The CDR3 is made up of 14 amino acids. Trimming took off 2 bases at V and 2 bases at J, with 10 bases between the two ends. Germline CDR1 and CDR2: WNHNN and SYGVQD (reference sequence). CDR3 nucleotides: TGCGCCAGCAGTGAGGCGACAGGCCCCTACGAGCAGTACTTC. It encodes CASSEATGPYEQYF.

This clone was observed a single time. V is TRBV7-9 and J is TRBJ2-6; D uncertain. Germline CDR1 is SEHNR and CDR2 is FQNEAQ (reference sequence). The CDR3 runs 15 residues. V lost 4 bases, J lost 1 base, and 8 bases lay in between. This CDR3 reads CASSSPGSGANVLTF. In nucleotides, the CDR3 is TGTGCCAGCAGCTCCCCAGGTTCTGGGGCCAACGTCCTGACTTTC.

This clone occurred a few times. Other DNA sequences of this sample code for an identical CDR3. The gene calls are TRBV7-9 and TRBJ1-2; a weak D match, TRBD1 (5 bases). This CDR3 is built from 12 residues. Trimming stripped 1 base from V and 6 bases from J, with 6 bases between. Germline V gives CDR1 SEHNR, CDR2 FQNEAQ (reference sequence). The CDR3 coding sequence is TGTGCCAGCAGCTTAGAAGGGGATGGCTACACCTTC. Protein: CASSLEGDGYTF.

The chain recombines TRBV11-3 with TRBJ2-1; the D call may be TRBD1 or TRBD2 (5 bases each). CDR3 size: 15 residues. The germline V gene has CDR1 SGHNT and CDR2 YENEEA. The V end lost 3 bases, the J end lost 4 bases, and 13 bases lay between the germline ends. The CDR3, as DNA: TGTGCCAGCAGCTTGCAGGGACCCCAGTACAATGAGCAGTTCTTC. Amino acids: CASSLQGPQYNEQFF.

With respect to this clone: Relative to the germline gene, one junction end is altered; a read error may explain this. CDR3 protein: CASSQAAGRETQYF. CDR3 coding DNA: TGTGCTAGCAGCCAGGCGGCCGGTAGGGAGACCCAGTACTTC. The rearrangement links TRBV7-7 to TRBJ2-5; D remains unclear. Germline V gives CDR1 SSHAT, CDR2 FNYEAQ (reference sequence). This CDR3 spans 14 amino acids.

This clone was detected once. V usage is TRBV5-4 and J usage is TRBJ2-2; D gene uncertain. Germline assignment: CDR1 SGHNT and CDR2 YYREEE (reference sequence). V was pared by 5 bases and J by 1 base, with 3 bases between. CDR3 length equals 12 residues. The CDR3 DNA follows: TGTGCCAGCAGGATGAACACCGGGGAGCTGTTTTTT. This translates into CASRMNTGELFF.

The CDR3 coding sequence is TGTGCCAGCAGCCCAACCCCGACGAGCTCCTACGAGCAGTACTTC. This gives the protein CASSPTPTSSYEQYF. This sequence joins TRBV7-9 and TRBJ2-7, with D unresolved. The CDR3 spans 15 residues. Per the germline V gene, CDR1 is SEHNR and CDR2 is FQNEAQ (reference sequence). Between the trimmed V and J ends, which lost 5 bases and 0 bases, there was a span of 14 bases. Drawing the rest from reference TRBV7-9 and TRBJ2-7, the complete variable domain is DTGVSQNPRHKITKRGQNVTFRCDPISEHNRLYWYRQTLGQGPEFLTYFQNEAQLEKSRLLSDRFSAERPKGSFSTLEIQRTEQGDSAMYLCASSPTPTSSYEQYFGPGTRLTVT.